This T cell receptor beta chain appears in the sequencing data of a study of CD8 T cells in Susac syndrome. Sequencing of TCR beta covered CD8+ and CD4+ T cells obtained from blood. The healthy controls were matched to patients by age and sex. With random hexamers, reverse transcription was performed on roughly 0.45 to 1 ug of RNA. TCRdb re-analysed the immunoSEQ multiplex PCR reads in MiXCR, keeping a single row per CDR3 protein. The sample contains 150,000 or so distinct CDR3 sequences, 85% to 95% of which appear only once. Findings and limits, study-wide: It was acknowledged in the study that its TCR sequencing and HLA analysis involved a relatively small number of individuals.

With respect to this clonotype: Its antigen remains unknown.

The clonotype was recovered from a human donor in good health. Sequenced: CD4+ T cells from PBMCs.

This CDR3 is CASSYVRNRDLYNEQFF. Written as DNA, the CDR3 is TGTGCCAGCAGTTACGTCAGGAACAGGGACCTCTACAATGAGCAGTTCTTC. The chain combines TRBV6-5 with TRBJ2-1; tentative D call: TRBD1 (6 bases). This CDR3 is 17 amino acids long. Looked up from germline, CDR1 is MNHEY and CDR2 is SVGAGI. The V end was cut by 2 bases, the J end by 3 bases, with 17 bases between.